What follows are 9 T cell receptor beta chains derived from one specimen sequenced in a study of blood T cell repertoires in COVID-19. TCRdb keeps only in-frame clones here, not all; method: immunoSEQ multiplex PCR. This table has roughly 430,000 clones, 88% appearing once. The sequenced sample was PBMCs or T cells enriched from blood (not recorded which). The receptor set was obtained from a woman in her thirties or forties with acute COVID-19.

The CDR3 loop reads CASSLWRRSTDTQYF. CDR3 sequence (DNA): TGTGCCAGCAGTCTTTGGAGAAGGAGCACAGATACGCAGTATTTT. The gene calls are TRBV27 and TRBJ2-3, with D unclear. The V end was cut by 5 bases, the J end by 0 bases, with 12 bases between. CDR3 length equals 15 residues. Germline CDR1 MNHEY, CDR2 SMNVEV (reference sequence).

The chain couples TRBV7-9 to TRBJ2-7; the D is unclear. Germline V gene lookup returns CDR1 SEHNR and CDR2 FQNEAQ (reference sequence). V was cut by 5 bases and J by 0 bases, with 8 bases left in between. This CDR3 is built from 13 residues. The CDR3 nucleotides read TGTGCCAGCAGCCCTAGTAGCTCCTACGAGCAGTACTTC. It is translated as CASSPSSSYEQYF.

This rearrangement joins TRBV20-1 to TRBJ1-4, with D uncertain. Germline CDR1 is DFQATT and CDR2 is SNEGSKA (reference sequence). Trimming took off 3 bases at V and 11 bases at J, with 10 bases between the two ends. CDR3 size: 11 residues. CDR3 protein: CSARGREKLFF. For the CDR3, the DNA is TGCAGTGCTAGGGGGAGGGAGAAACTGTTTTTT.

This clone was found once. V is TRBV29-1 and J is TRBJ2-1; possibly TRBD2 for D (6 bases). Germline V gene data show CDR1 as SQVTM and CDR2 as ANQGSEA. V was clipped by 7 bases and J by 8 bases, with 18 bases between them. The CDR3 loop spans 13 amino acids. The chain's CDR3 is CSGEVGVTDEQFF. The CDR3 DNA sequence: TGCAGCGGGGAGGTAGGGGTCACGGATGAGCAGTTCTTC.

CDR3 DNA: TGTGCCAGCAGCAAGAGCGGGGGTTCCTCCTACGAGCAGTACTTC. Amino acids: CASSKSGGSSYEQYF. This rearrangement joins TRBV11-2 to TRBJ2-7, with 8 bases that match TRBD2. Trimming cost V 5 bases and J 0 bases; bases outside gene matches: 6. The CDR3 totals 15 residues. CDR1 and CDR2 (germline): SGHAT, FQNNGV.

The rearrangement links TRBV24-1 to TRBJ1-1, with a tentative D call TRBD1 (6 bases). V lost 3 bases to trimming and J lost 6 bases, with 10 bases between them. CDR1 and CDR2 (germline): KGHDR, SFDVKD. CDR3 length equals 13 residues. CDR3 in DNA: TGTGCCACCAGTGATCTTACAGGGTCTGAAGCTTTCTTT. Translating it yields CATSDLTGSEAFF.

The gene calls are TRBV7-9 and TRBJ2-7; 7 bases fit TRBD2. V shed 5 bases and J 1 base; nucleotides not matched to a gene: 5. CDR1 and CDR2 from the germline V gene are SEHNR and FQNEAQ (reference sequence). The CDR3 covers 14 residues. The CDR3 here is CASSPPGGSYEQYF. CDR3 coding DNA: TGTGCCAGCAGCCCCCCGGGGGGATCCTACGAGCAGTACTTC.

The rearrangement joins TRBV4-1 to TRBJ1-2, with 7 bases fitting TRBD1. V was pared by 0 bases and J by 4 bases, with 5 bases of the junction left unmatched. Germline values: CDR1 MGHRA, CDR2 YSYEKL. The CDR3 totals 15 residues. The CDR3 protein is CASSQEMTGLYGYTF. The CDR3 bases are TGCGCCAGCAGCCAAGAAATGACAGGGCTCTATGGCTACACCTTC.

J is TRBJ1-2 and V is TRBV30; D is unresolved. Per germline, CDR1 GTSNPN and CDR2 SVGIG (reference sequence). The ends were cut back, 1 base at V and 9 bases at J, with 9 bases in the middle. The CDR3 extends over 11 amino acids. The chain's CDR3 is CAWSGGFRYTF. The DNA for the CDR3 is TGTGCCTGGAGTGGAGGATTTCGCTACACCTTC. Based on the CDR3 plus reference TRBV30 and TRBJ1-2, the full variable domain is SQTIHQWPATLVQPVGSPLSLECTVEGTSNPNLYWYRQAAGRGLQLLFYSVGIGQISSEVPQNLSASRPQDRQFILSSKKLLLSDSGFYLCAWSGGFRYTFGSGTRLTVV.